A selection of T cell receptor beta chains follows, all from one sample in a study of STAT3 mutations in large granular lymphocyte leukemia. Generated by immunoSEQ multiplex PCR, the TCRdb table keeps only in-frame clones and is missing some. The top ten clones hold around nine tenths of a sample with about 4,000 clones, 82% of them seen once. The specimen was peripheral blood mononuclear cells. The origin of the receptors is a boy aged 5-17 years with T-cell large granular lymphocyte leukemia. Some clones in this sample may be carry-over from other donors' samples. The CDR3 runs from the conserved cysteine through the conserved F or W. Fields, in order: CDR3 protein, CDR3 length, J gene, clone size, V gene. Part of the rows lack a size; the others show once, few, many or a class for expanded clones.

CDR3 protein: CASSLGQEGGGYTF; CDR3 length: 14; J gene: TRBJ1-2; clone size: -; V gene: TRBV5-4
CDR3 protein: CASSLYQGALIMENSPLHF; CDR3 length: 19; J gene: TRBJ1-6; clone size: -; V gene: TRBV7-9
CDR3 protein: CASSFEGRGQYF; CDR3 length: 12; J gene: TRBJ2-7; clone size: few; V gene: TRBV5-1
CDR3 protein: CASSPRGEPYEQYF; CDR3 length: 14; J gene: TRBJ2-7; clone size: -; V gene: TRBV7-9
CDR3 protein: CASSRPNVGEQYF; CDR3 length: 13; J gene: TRBJ2-7; clone size: -; V gene: TRBV19
CDR3 protein: CASSYSSSYEQYF; CDR3 length: 13; J gene: TRBJ2-7; clone size: medium-sized; V gene: TRBV7-2
CDR3 protein: CASYYTPGQKETQYF; CDR3 length: 15; J gene: TRBJ2-5; clone size: -; V gene: TRBV5-1
CDR3 protein: CASSMVGNSYEQYF; CDR3 length: 14; J gene: TRBJ2-7; clone size: -; V gene: TRBV19
CDR3 protein: CASSLWGQGASEAFF; CDR3 length: 15; J gene: TRBJ1-1; clone size: -; V gene: TRBV5-4
CDR3 protein: CASRGRRGPHTDTQYF; CDR3 length: 16; J gene: TRBJ2-3; clone size: once; V gene: TRBV6-6
CDR3 protein: CASSLGEGMEDTIYF; CDR3 length: 15; J gene: TRBJ1-3; clone size: -; V gene: TRBV5-1
CDR3 protein: CALMNTGGPQHF; CDR3 length: 12; J gene: TRBJ1-5; clone size: -; V gene: TRBV30
CDR3 protein: CASSPLTVPYEQYF; CDR3 length: 14; J gene: TRBJ2-7; clone size: few; V gene: TRBV18
CDR3 protein: CASSLGGNGDTQYF; CDR3 length: 14; J gene: TRBJ2-3; clone size: -; V gene: TRBV7-9
CDR3 protein: CASSSGTESYEQYF; CDR3 length: 14; J gene: TRBJ2-7; clone size: -; V gene: TRBV5-1
CDR3 protein: CAWRGPSATYGYTF; CDR3 length: 14; J gene: TRBJ1-2; clone size: -; V gene: TRBV30
CDR3 protein: CAGRSSGALDTIYF; CDR3 length: 14; J gene: TRBJ1-3; clone size: -; V gene: TRBV30
CDR3 protein: CSVEDGRLVYGYTF; CDR3 length: 14; J gene: TRBJ1-2; clone size: -; V gene: TRBV29-1
CDR3 protein: CAWSVRVGEQYF; CDR3 length: 12; J gene: TRBJ2-7; clone size: -; V gene: TRBV30
CDR3 protein: CAWSSLSQPQHF; CDR3 length: 12; J gene: TRBJ1-5; clone size: -; V gene: TRBV30
CDR3 protein: CSVASRLADTQYF; CDR3 length: 13; J gene: TRBJ2-3; clone size: -; V gene: TRBV29-1